Shown below are 16 T cell receptor beta chains from a single sample sequenced in a study of ipilimumab plus nivolumab after autologous stem cell transplantation. Some clones are missing from TCRdb's copy, which holds only in-frame ones; the method was immunoSEQ multiplex PCR. Of tens of thousands of clones in the sample, approximately 83% were seen once. Sequenced material: PBMCs, taken in a trial of ipilimumab plus nivolumab as post-transplant consolidation. The receptors were sampled from a male donor with diffuse large B-cell lymphoma.

V is TRBV7-9 and J is TRBJ1-2; TRBD1 matches at 7 bases. Germline V gene lookup returns CDR1 SEHNR and CDR2 FQNEAQ (reference sequence). This CDR3 contains 14 residues. The J segment lost 4 bases and the V segment lost 5 bases, leaving 7 bases of the junction unmatched. The CDR3 DNA reads TGTGCCAGCAGCCAAGATGGGACAGTCTATGGCTACACCTTC. This gives the protein CASSQDGTVYGYTF.

The V and J genes are TRBV5-1 and TRBJ2-6; maybe TRBD1 (5 bases). The ends were cut back, 0 bases at V and 0 bases at J, with 13 bases in the middle. The germline CDR1 and CDR2 sequences are SGHRS and YFSETQ. The CDR3 length is 18 residues. This CDR3 reads CASSLGGYGHSGANVLTF. The CDR3 coding sequence is TGCGCCAGCAGCTTGGGAGGTTATGGACACTCTGGGGCCAACGTCCTGACTTTC.

The chain uses TRBV18 and TRBJ2-2; no clear D gene. Trimming cost V 3 bases and J 6 bases, with 8 bases left between them. The CDR3 is 13 amino acids. Germline values: CDR1 KGHSH, CDR2 LQKENI. CDR3 loop: CASSPKTAGELFF. Here the CDR3 DNA reads TGTGCCAGCTCACCTAAAACGGCCGGGGAGCTGTTTTTT.

The J gene is TRBJ1-2, the V gene TRBV6-5; TRBD1 aligns across 9 bases. The CDR3 loop spans 14 amino acids. CDR1 is MNHEY and CDR2 is SVGAGI in the germline V gene. J was trimmed by 5 bases and V by 6 bases; bases with no gene match: 7. The CDR3 DNA sequence: TGTGCCAGCAGCAGGGACAGGGCGGGGTATGGCTACACCTTC. As protein: CASSRDRAGYGYTF.

The V and J genes are TRBV5-5 and TRBJ1-5; D not resolved. CDR1 and CDR2 from the germline V gene are SGHKS and YYEKEE (reference sequence). CDR3 length: 13 amino acids. Between the trimmed V and J ends, which lost 4 bases and 11 bases, there was a span of 16 bases. The DNA for the CDR3 is TGTGCCAGCAGCCTCCTCCTGTTGGAGACCCAGCATTTT. Its translation is CASSLLLLETQHF. The whole variable domain, remainder taken from reference TRBV5-5 and TRBJ1-5, is DAGVTQSPTHLIKTRGQQVTLRCSPISGHKSVSWYQQVLGQGPQFIFQYYEKEERGRGNFPDRFSARQFPNYSSELNVNALLLGDSALYLCASSLLLLETQHFGDGTRLSIL.

V and J are TRBV7-8 and TRBJ2-5, with D possibly matching TRBD1 (6 bases). CDR1 and CDR2 from the germline V gene are SGHVS and FQNEAQ. Between the trimmed V and J ends, which lost 4 bases and 4 bases, there was a span of 19 bases. The CDR3 covers 16 residues. Here the CDR3 DNA reads TGTGCCAGCAGCTCGATAAGTGGGGGCCTGTCAGAGACCCAGTACTTC. As protein: CASSSISGGLSETQYF.

CDR3 sequence reads: CASSPIGRTEAFF. In DNA form, the CDR3 reads TGTGCCAGCTCACCGATAGGAAGAACTGAAGCTTTCTTT. The chain recombines TRBV18 with TRBJ1-1; D uncertain. The germline gives CDR1 KGHSH, CDR2 LQKENI. The germline V and J ends were trimmed by 3 bases and 5 bases, with 10 bases remaining between them. The CDR3 spans 13 residues.

The chain carries TRBV2 and TRBJ2-7; TRBD1 matches at 11 bases. This CDR3 region has 16 residues. The germline V gene encodes CDR1 SNHLY and CDR2 FYNNEI. With V trimmed by 5 bases and J by 7 bases, 13 bases remained unmatched. The CDR3 here is CASSYTGTGGSGEQYF. CDR3 DNA: TGTGCCAGCAGTTACACCGGGACAGGGGGTAGTGGGGAGCAGTACTTC.

V is TRBV2 and J is TRBJ2-7; D is unclear. This CDR3 is built from 15 residues. The V and J ends lost 6 bases and 1 base respectively, with 16 bases between them. Germline CDR1 and CDR2: SNHLY and FYNNEI. The DNA for the CDR3 is TGTGCCAGCAGAGAGAGAGTAGGCCGTTCCTACGAGCAGTACTTC. Protein: CASRERVGRSYEQYF.

This chain joins TRBV19 and TRBJ1-2; 8 bases match TRBD1. After removal of 7 bases from V and 3 bases from J, the junction contained 4 bases not matched to a gene. Germline lookup yields CDR1 LNHDA and CDR2 SQIVND (reference sequence). This CDR3 is built from 13 residues. This CDR3 is CASKVQGDYGYTF. In nucleotides, the CDR3 is TGTGCCAGTAAGGTACAGGGGGACTATGGCTACACCTTC.

The chain employs TRBV7-6 and TRBJ2-5; tentative D call: TRBD1 (6 bases). CDR3 length: 15 amino acids. Trimming cost V 5 bases and J 1 base, with 14 bases left between them. Per the germline V gene, CDR1 is SGHVS and CDR2 is FNYEAQ. The CDR3 is CASSPQGAPQETQYF. DNA of the CDR3: TGTGCCAGCAGCCCACAGGGAGCCCCCCAAGAGACCCAGTACTTC.

The chain joins TRBV15 to TRBJ1-5, with TRBD1 as a possible D gene (5 bases). The ends were cut back, 3 bases at V and 6 bases at J, with 18 bases in the middle. CDR3 length: 16 amino acids. Per germline, CDR1 LNHNV and CDR2 YYDKDF (reference sequence). DNA for the CDR3: TGTGCCACCAGCAGGGCCGGGACCCTGGGCCCTCAGCCCCAGCATTTT. Protein: CATSRAGTLGPQPQHF.

The CDR3 sequence: CASSPQRGKETQYF. The CDR3 DNA is TGTGCCAGCAGCCCACAGAGGGGGAAAGAGACCCAGTACTTC. The chain recombines TRBV5-4 with TRBJ2-5; tentatively, D is TRBD1 (6 bases). V lost 4 bases, J lost 3 bases, and 13 bases lay in between. The CDR3 is made up of 14 amino acids. Germline values: CDR1 SGHNT, CDR2 YYREEE (reference sequence).

The rearrangement links TRBV9 to TRBJ1-1; 8 bases map to TRBD1. Germline V gene lookup returns CDR1 SGDLS and CDR2 YYNGEE. The CDR3 loop spans 16 amino acids. V shed 3 bases, J shed 4 bases, and the junction held 11 bases outside the gene matches. The DNA of the CDR3 is TGTGCCAGCAGCGCCCGGGGTACAGGGGGATCCACTGAAGCTTTCTTT. Its protein product is CASSARGTGGSTEAFF.

Comment on this clone: At one end, the junction sequence differs from germline, possibly due to a read error. The chain is built from TRBV29-1 and TRBJ2-3, with D tentatively TRBD1 or TRBD2 (5 bases each). Germline V gives CDR1 SQVTM, CDR2 ANQGSEA. CDR3 length: 11 amino acids. CDR3 loop: CSVYRDDKQYF. CDR3 nucleotide sequence: TGCAGCGTCTACCGGGACGATAAGCAGTATTTT.

The V and J genes are TRBV27 and TRBJ2-1; D not resolved. Germline CDR1 is MNHEY and CDR2 is SMNVEV (reference sequence). CDR3 length: 21 amino acids. The V and J ends lost 2 bases and 0 bases respectively, with 26 bases between them. The chain's CDR3 is CASSLNPASSGVISSYNEQFF. CDR3 bases: TGTGCCAGCAGTTTAAATCCGGCCTCGTCTGGCGTTATAAGCTCCTACAATGAGCAGTTCTTC.